The TCR beta chain under discussion was sequenced for a study of T cells in Graves' hyperthyroidism and ophthalmopathy (dated by TCRdb to the late 2010s). With regard to the full study: TCR V-J signatures able to tell the groups apart were searched for in a discovery cohort of 95 or so patients, of whom fewer than 45 had Graves' ophthalmopathy and roughly 59 had stable Graves' hyperthyroidism. The 100 discovery patients were divided at random into training and test sets in a 7:3 ratio. An independent validation cohort of some 18 hyperthyroidism patients and about 15 patients who later progressed to ophthalmopathy tested prospective prediction of ophthalmopathy. Following sampling, methimazole starting at 30 mg daily was given to hyperthyroidism patients, and high-dose intravenous methylprednisolone was given to ophthalmopathy patients. In addition, the study compared T-cell repertoires in thyroid tissue and in blood from over 5 Graves' hyperthyroidism patients. According to the paper, TCR Vbeta CDR3 sequencing was carried out on some 130 peripheral blood samples, which came from fewer than 50 ophthalmopathy, around 74 hyperthyroidism and around 17 progressor patients. What the work shows at the level of the full study, not this receptor alone: Ophthalmopathy was separated from stable hyperthyroidism by a 13 V-J signature model, with around 90% sensitivity and approximately 84% specificity obtained in cross-validation and 80%/75% obtained in testing. In validation, progression to ophthalmopathy was predicted by the model with about 70% sensitivity and about 72% specificity, a median of about 6.4 months before onset. Most expanded thyroid clonotypes (frequency above 0.001) were also detected in blood, suggesting blood repertoires may reflect thyroid immune responses. No statistical method was used to fix the sample size in advance, and group allocation was not hidden from the investigators.

The CDR3, cysteine through phenylalanine, is 13 amino acids long. This entry keeps only the CDR3 DNA: 39 bases, framed from base 1. Based on the germline V gene, the CDR1 and CDR2 sequences are SQVTM and ANQGSEA. Trimming removed 6 bases from V and 1 base from J, leaving 11 bases between the germline ends. Exclusion was applied to patients with uncontrolled infections, other autoimmune diseases, pregnancy or lactation. Diagnoses were based on clinical symptoms, serum thyroxine and TRAb, thyroid ultrasound and orbital computed tomography. Trizol reagent was used to extract total RNA, and RNA quality was then checked on an Agilent 2100 Bioanalyzer. The TCR beta CDR3 regions were amplified from the RNA transcripts. The first round of RT-PCR for the TCR CDR3 was performed with the HTBI primer set and the Qiagen OneStep RT-PCR kit. Libraries were constructed in a second round of multiplex PCR, after which size selection and purification were performed. The libraries were sequenced on an Illumina HiSeq2000 using paired-end 100 bp reads. As for the authors' bioinformatics: SOAPnuke was used to process the raw data, with reads discarded if the reads contained adapters or uncalled bases, had a mean Phred below 15, or lacked an exact constant-primer or identifier match. High-quality paired reads were merged with COPE v1.2.5, and unique nucleotide sequences were defined as clonotypes. MiTCR v1.1 was used to align the clonotypes against IMGT TRBV, TRBD and TRBJ reference segments. Analysis was restricted to V-J combinations with a frequency above 0.0001, which covered about 99% of repertoires. The TCS score was defined as F50 (clonal expansion) divided by E x V (chaos), with BLOSUM62-based TCRdist calculated between CDR3 peptides within each V-J. Welch's t-statistics and random forest reduced around 520 V-J features to 13, which were used in a naive Bayes classifier (R e1071). The similarity between thyroid and blood repertoires was quantified using the Morisita-Horn index. TCRdb reprocessing: public reads trimmed at Q25 with fastp, clones called with MiXCR, in-frame beta chains kept. A single entry per CDR3 protein holds the most common genes and DNA from its merged rows. These V and J calls originate from TCRdb's pipeline instead of the authors' own analysis. This sample holds about 570,000 distinct CDR3 sequences; 40% to 55% were observed only once. The top ten clonotypes cover around 20% of the sample.

For this clonotype: Its antigen is not yet known. The sample holds no much larger clone one base away, and base qualities are not on file.

The source of this sequence is an adult woman with Graves' disease, either hyperthyroidism or ophthalmopathy (not recorded which). This receptor chain uses TRBV29-1 and TRBJ2-3, and perhaps TRBD1 as D gene, on 6 matching bases. The sequencing input was peripheral blood or thyroid tissue (not recorded which). The nucleotides read TGCAGCGTCGGGACACTTGGCACAGATACGCAGTATTTT. Its coded protein is CSVGTLGTDTQYF.